These 11 T cell receptor beta chains share one sample of origin, sequenced in a study of T cell responses to AZD1222 COVID-19 vaccine (dated by TCRdb to the early 2020s). Read against the paper, the sample's time point label means: about 28 days (+/-7) after the second vaccine dose. The library was made by the immunoSEQ multiplex PCR assay. The table was pulled from immuneACCESS by TCRdb, which kept in-frame rearrangements only. Such tables lose some clones; where checked, under half of the loss comes from unresolved V genes, and the rest has no known cause. Across this sample there are around 110,000 clones, with roughly 90% seen only once. The ten largest clones capture more than 8% of the sample. The source material was peripheral blood, sampled 28 days after the second AZD1222 dose. These receptors originate from an adult who received the AZD1222 COVID-19 vaccine.

This chain uses TRBV20-1 with TRBJ1-3, with D uncertain. Germline-derived CDR1 and CDR2 are DFQATT and SNEGSKA (reference sequence). The CDR3 has 10 amino acids. The CDR3 sequence is CPYMGNTIYF. Written as DNA, the CDR3 is TGCCCCTATATGGGAAACACCATATATTTT.

The rearrangement links TRBV5-1 to TRBJ2-2, with a tentative D call TRBD1 (5 bases). The CDR3 sequence is 17 residues long. The germline CDR1 and CDR2 sequences are SGHRS and YFSETQ. Trimming took off 4 bases at V and 0 bases at J, with 16 bases between the two ends. CDR3 sequence reads: CASSKLGLTANTGELFF. The DNA of the CDR3 is TGCGCCAGCAGCAAACTTGGGCTGACAGCGAACACCGGGGAGCTGTTTTTT.

This chain joins TRBV10-2 and TRBJ1-6, with D hard to call. CDR3 length: 18 amino acids. Germline lookup yields CDR1 WSHSY and CDR2 SAAADI. V was shortened by 2 bases and J by 0 bases, with 14 bases between the two germline ends. This chain's CDR3 is CASSERLQTGSYNSPLHF. CDR3 nucleotide sequence: TGCGCCAGCAGTGAGAGGCTCCAAACGGGCTCCTATAATTCACCCCTCCACTTT.

There are a few counts of this clone. The CDR3 DNA sequence: TGTGCCAGCAGTTTGCATAGCCAGGGAACCCAGCCCCAGCATTTT. As protein: CASSLHSQGTQPQHF. J is TRBJ1-5 and V is TRBV27, with D perhaps matching TRBD1 (5 bases). This CDR3 has 15 amino acids. Germline V gene lookup returns CDR1 MNHEY and CDR2 SMNVEV (reference sequence). V was pared by 3 bases and J by 7 bases, with 16 bases between.

The chain employs TRBV7-3 and TRBJ1-1; no firm D call. V was cut by 0 bases and J by 8 bases, with 10 bases left in between. Germline-derived CDR1 and CDR2 are SGHTA and FQGTGA. This CDR3 is built from 13 residues. CDR3 protein: CASSLTIGNEAFF. The CDR3 DNA is TGTGCCAGCAGCTTAACGATAGGGAACGAAGCTTTCTTT.

The chain recombines TRBV18 with TRBJ2-1; D call uncertain. CDR3 length: 14 residues. Germline CDR1 KGHSH, CDR2 LQKENI. V lost 3 bases and J 3 bases, leaving 9 bases between the germline ends. The DNA of the CDR3 is TGTGCCAGCTCACCGTTGGGCCTCTACAATGAGCAGTTCTTC. Amino acid sequence: CASSPLGLYNEQFF.

The chain carries TRBV7-8 and TRBJ1-2; D may be TRBD1 (6 bases). This CDR3 contains 18 residues. The V gene lost 5 bases and the J gene lost 0 bases, with 22 bases spanning the gap. The germline V gene has CDR1 SGHVS and CDR2 FQNEAQ. The CDR3 DNA sequence: TGTGCCAGCAGCCCGCGGACAGACCGACTCGTATCTAACTATGGCTACACCTTC. This encodes CASSPRTDRLVSNYGYTF.

The gene calls are TRBV29-1 and TRBJ2-5; D ambiguous. The CDR3 is 12 amino acids. Germline-derived CDR1 and CDR2 are SQVTM and ANQGSEA. V was trimmed by 6 bases and J by 4 bases, leaving 12 bases between them. The CDR3 reads CSVWGIRETQYF. The CDR3 DNA reads TGCAGCGTCTGGGGTATCAGAGAGACCCAGTACTTC.

This chain uses TRBV4-3 with TRBJ1-1; D remains ambiguous. V was shortened by 1 base and J by 6 bases, with 12 bases between the two germline ends. Germline CDR1 LGHNA, CDR2 YSLEER. CDR3 size: 14 residues. The CDR3 DNA is TGCGCCAGCAGCCAAGGGCCGGGTCGGGCTGAAGCTTTCTTT. This gives the protein CASSQGPGRAEAFF.

This chain connects TRBV6-2 or TRBV6-3 to TRBJ2-1, with D tentatively TRBD2 (5 bases). The germline gives CDR1 MNHEY, CDR2 SVGEGT. The V end was cut by 3 bases, the J end by 6 bases, with 9 bases between. CDR3 length: 13 amino acids. The CDR3 is CASSYSDFNEQFF. The CDR3 DNA reads TGTGCCAGCAGTTATAGCGATTTCAATGAGCAGTTCTTC.

The rearrangement uses TRBV7-6 and TRBJ2-3; a weak D match, TRBD2 (6 bases). The germline V gene has CDR1 SGHVS and CDR2 FNYEAQ. There are 16 residues in the CDR3. Trimming removed 4 bases at V and 0 bases at J, with 14 bases between. The CDR3 DNA is TGTGCCAGCAGCTCGGGGACTGCATTTAGCACAGATACGCAGTATTTT. Its protein product is CASSSGTAFSTDTQYF.